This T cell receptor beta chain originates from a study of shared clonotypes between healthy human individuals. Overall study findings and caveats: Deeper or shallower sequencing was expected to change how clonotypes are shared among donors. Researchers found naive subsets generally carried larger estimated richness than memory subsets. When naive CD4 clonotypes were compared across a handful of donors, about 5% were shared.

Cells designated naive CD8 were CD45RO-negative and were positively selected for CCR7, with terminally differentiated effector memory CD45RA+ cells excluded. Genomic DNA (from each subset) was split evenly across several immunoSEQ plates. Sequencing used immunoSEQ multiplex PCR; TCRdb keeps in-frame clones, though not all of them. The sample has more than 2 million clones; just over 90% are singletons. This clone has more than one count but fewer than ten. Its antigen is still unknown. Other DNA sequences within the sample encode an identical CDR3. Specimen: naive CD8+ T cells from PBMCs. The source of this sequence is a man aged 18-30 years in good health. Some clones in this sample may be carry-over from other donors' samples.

CDR3 DNA sequence: TGTGCCAGCAGTTTAACAGGGAACTATGGCTACACCTTC. It is translated as CASSLTGNYGYTF. This chain links TRBV27 with TRBJ1-2; D might be TRBD1 (6 bases). The CDR3 totals 13 residues. V was cut by 2 bases and J by 2 bases, with 6 bases left in between. CDR1 MNHEY and CDR2 SMNVEV come from the germline V gene (reference sequence).